This passage covers 23 T cell receptor beta chains from one sample sequenced in a study of OX40 agonist ivuxolimab in advanced cancers. Data came from immunoSEQ multiplex PCR; TCRdb stores just in-frame clones and leaves some out. The data show about 50,000 clones, around nine tenths seen once. Here the sequenced sample was CD4+ or CD8+ T cells sorted from blood, taken in a trial of the OX40 agonist ivuxolimab. These receptors were collected from an adult with an advanced solid tumor such as melanoma, head and neck, liver or kidney cancer.

The rearrangement joins TRBV15 to TRBJ2-7, with 8 bases that match TRBD1. CDR1 LNHNV and CDR2 YYDKDF come from the germline V gene (reference sequence). Trimming took 8 bases from V and 6 from J; bases not matched to a gene: 12. This CDR3 spans 14 amino acids. The CDR3 protein is CATGLDRGMGEQYF. Written as DNA, the CDR3 is TGTGCCACCGGGTTAGACAGGGGTATGGGCGAGCAGTACTTC.

The CDR3: CASSYSAEQFF. For the CDR3, the DNA is TGTGCCAGCAGTTACTCGGCAGAGCAGTTCTTC. V usage is TRBV6-5 and J usage is TRBJ2-1; D is unclear. There are 11 residues in the CDR3. Trimming left V 0 bases short and J 10 bases short, with 4 bases between. CDR1 is MNHEY and CDR2 is SVGAGI in the germline V gene.

The rearrangement uses TRBV28 and TRBJ2-7, with D possibly matching TRBD2 (5 bases). Germline V lookup: CDR1 MDHEN, CDR2 SYDVKM. Trimming stripped 2 bases from V and 3 bases from J, with 11 bases between. The CDR3 runs 14 residues. DNA of the CDR3: TGTGCCAGCAGTTTAAGGCTAGCAGGCTACGAGCAGTACTTC. This encodes CASSLRLAGYEQYF.

The rearrangement links TRBV7-2 to TRBJ2-7; weak D call: TRBD2 (5 bases). Trimming left V 4 bases short and J 2 bases short, with 12 bases between. The CDR3 extends over 14 amino acids. In germline, CDR1 is SGHTA, CDR2 FQGNSA. The CDR3 DNA sequence: TGTGCCAGCAGCTCCGGACTGGTTACCTACGAGCAGTACTTC. Amino acid sequence: CASSSGLVTYEQYF.

This clone has only one observation. One end of the junction is discordant with germline, which a read error may explain. The chain links TRBV10-1 to TRBJ2-7, with D possibly matching TRBD1 (5 bases). CDR1 is WNHNN, CDR2 SYGVQD, per germline (reference sequence). The CDR3 is 16 residues long. The CDR3 spells CASSESIPGLGDTPDF. Written as DNA, the CDR3 is TGCGCCAGCAGTGAGTCGATTCCGGGCTTAGGGGATACCCCGGACTTC.

This rearrangement joins TRBV5-4 to TRBJ1-4; TRBD1 is a possible D gene (6 bases). Trimming pared 4 bases from V and 6 bases from J, leaving 13 bases between. This CDR3 comprises 14 residues. Germline CDR1 is SGHNT and CDR2 is YYREEE (reference sequence). CDR3: CASSRGGYDEKLFF. The CDR3, as DNA: TGTGCCAGCAGCCGAGGGGGATACGATGAAAAACTGTTTTTT.

V usage is TRBV5-3 and J usage is TRBJ1-4; a weak D match, TRBD1 (5 bases). TRBV5-3 is an open reading frame whose function is uncertain. The V and J ends lost 0 bases and 7 bases respectively, with 13 bases between them. The CDR3 runs to 15 residues. CDR3 sequence (DNA): TGTGCCAGAAGCTTGGAGTTCCTCGGGGGTGAAAAACTGTTTTTT. Translating gives CARSLEFLGGEKLFF.

The chain uses TRBV2 and TRBJ2-1, with a weak D call TRBD1 (5 bases). In germline, CDR1 is SNHLY, CDR2 FYNNEI. The CDR3 consists of 14 residues. Trimming stripped 4 bases from V and 6 bases from J, with 13 bases between. The CDR3 DNA sequence: TGTGCCAGCAGTGGGGGCCCATTAGGCAATGAGCAGTTCTTC. This sequence encodes CASSGGPLGNEQFF.

The J gene is TRBJ2-7, the V gene TRBV30; D possibly corresponds to TRBD1 (6 bases). Trimming shortened V by 4 bases and J by 1 base, and 14 bases separated the two germline ends. CDR1 and CDR2 (germline): GTSNPN, SVGIG (reference sequence). This CDR3 spans 14 amino acids. CDR3 nucleotide sequence: TGTGCCTGGACTTCAGGGGTTCCATCCTACGAGCAGTACTTC. Amino acids: CAWTSGVPSYEQYF.

This clone was seen only a few times. The chain links TRBV7-2 to TRBJ2-7, with a tentative D call TRBD1 (5 bases). Germline-derived CDR1 and CDR2 are SGHTA and FQGNSA. Trimming removed 1 base from V and 2 bases from J, with 9 bases in between. The CDR3 loop spans 14 amino acids. CDR3 sequence: CASSLDGAAYEQYF. CDR3 bases: TGTGCCAGCAGCTTAGATGGGGCCGCCTACGAGCAGTACTTC. The variable domain in full, with the rest retrieved from reference TRBV7-2 and TRBJ2-7, is GAGVSQSPSNKVTEKGKDVELRCDPISGHTALYWYRQSLGQGLEFLIYFQGNSAPDKSGLPSDRFSAERTGGSVSTLTIQRTQQEDSAVYLCASSLDGAAYEQYFGPGTRLTVT.

The chain combines TRBV6-6 with TRBJ2-7, with 7 bases identical to TRBD1. J gave up 2 bases and V 2 bases, and 6 bases lay outside the gene matches. The CDR3 covers 15 residues. Germline lookup yields CDR1 MNHNY and CDR2 SVGAGI (reference sequence). The CDR3 region is CASSYTSGGPYEQYF. CDR3 nucleotide sequence: TGTGCCAGCAGTTACACCTCAGGGGGACCCTACGAGCAGTACTTC.

On this clone: Relative to the germline gene, one junction end is altered; a read error may explain this. The same CDR3 is also encoded by other DNA sequences in this sample. This rearrangement joins TRBV2 to TRBJ1-5; D might be TRBD1 (6 bases). Germline loops: CDR1 SNHLY, CDR2 FYNNEI. There are 13 residues in the CDR3. The CDR3, as DNA: TGCGCCAGCAGTGGAGACAGGTCCTTCCCCCAGCATTTT. Protein sequence: CASSGDRSFPQHF.

The genes are TRBV7-9 and TRBJ1-1; D not resolved. The V gene's germline CDR1 is SEHNR and CDR2 FQNEAQ (reference sequence). This CDR3 is 13 amino acids long. V was shortened by 6 bases and J by 1 base, with 9 bases between the two germline ends. CDR3 sequence reads: CASSFKQNTEAFF. CDR3 sequence (DNA): TGTGCCAGCAGTTTTAAACAGAACACTGAAGCTTTCTTT.

This chain uses TRBV19 with TRBJ1-1; the D gene is possibly TRBD1 (6 bases). The V gene lost 4 bases and the J gene lost 1 base, with 13 bases spanning the gap. Germline V lookup: CDR1 LNHDA, CDR2 SQIVND (reference sequence). This CDR3 spans 15 amino acids. CDR3 sequence reads: CASSNLFRGNTEAFF. As DNA, the CDR3 is TGTGCCAGTAGTAACCTTTTCAGGGGGAACACTGAAGCTTTCTTT.

The J gene is TRBJ2-5, the V gene TRBV19, with TRBD1 as a possible D gene (6 bases). The germline V gene has CDR1 LNHDA and CDR2 SQIVND (reference sequence). The CDR3 consists of 13 residues. Trimming stripped 5 bases from V and 9 bases from J, with 16 bases between. The DNA for the CDR3 is TGTGCCAGTAGTCCCGCAGGGGTGGGGGCCCAGTACTTC. This sequence encodes CASSPAGVGAQYF. The full variable domain, in which reference TRBV19 and TRBJ2-5 provide the parts outside the CDR3, is DGGITQSPKYLFRKEGQNVTLSCEQNLNHDAMYWYRQDPGQGLRLIYYSQIVNDFQKGDIAEGYSVSREKKESFPLTVTSAQKNPTAFYLCASSPAGVGAQYFGPGTRLLVL.

The rearrangement joins TRBV6-1 to TRBJ2-3; TRBD2 agrees at 8 bases. Trimming at V came to 2 bases and at J to 0 bases, leaving 4 bases not matched to a gene. The CDR3 consists of 16 residues. CDR1 and CDR2 from the germline V gene are MNHNS and SASEGT. The CDR3 region is CASSEFTSGSTDTQYF. In DNA, the CDR3 is TGTGCCAGCAGTGAATTCACTAGCGGAAGCACAGATACGCAGTATTTT.

The V gene is TRBV19, the J gene TRBJ2-1; tentatively, D is TRBD1 (6 bases). Germline V CDR1 and CDR2: LNHDA, SQIVND (reference sequence). This CDR3 has 13 residues. Trimming removed 11 bases at V and 4 bases at J, with 15 bases between. CDR3 coding DNA: TGTGCCGTTAGGGGGAACGGGTACAATGAGCAGTTCTTC. Translation gives CAVRGNGYNEQFF. Drawing the rest from reference TRBV19 and TRBJ2-1, the complete variable domain is DGGITQSPKYLFRKEGQNVTLSCEQNLNHDAMYWYRQDPGQGLRLIYYSQIVNDFQKGDIAEGYSVSREKKESFPLTVTSAQKNPTAFYLCAVRGNGYNEQFFGPGTRLTVL.

The V and J genes are TRBV28 and TRBJ2-5; 9 positions agree with TRBD2. This CDR3 is 15 amino acids long. Germline V lookup: CDR1 MDHEN, CDR2 SYDVKM. J gave up 4 bases and V 5 bases, and 8 bases lay outside the gene matches. DNA of the CDR3: TGTGCCAGCAGTATGGCTAGCGGGAACAGAGAGACCCAGTACTTC. As protein: CASSMASGNRETQYF.

This chain links TRBV19 with TRBJ1-1; D is perhaps TRBD1 (5 bases). This CDR3 comprises 14 residues. Germline V gene lookup returns CDR1 LNHDA and CDR2 SQIVND (reference sequence). Trimming left V 0 bases short and J 3 bases short, with 8 bases between. Written as DNA, the CDR3 is TGTGCCAGTAGTATAGAGGGGGGGTACACTGAAGCTTTCTTT. It translates to CASSIEGGYTEAFF. Using reference TRBV19 and TRBJ1-1 for the parts outside the CDR3, the full variable domain is DGGITQSPKYLFRKEGQNVTLSCEQNLNHDAMYWYRQDPGQGLRLIYYSQIVNDFQKGDIAEGYSVSREKKESFPLTVTSAQKNPTAFYLCASSIEGGYTEAFFGQGTRLTVV.

The V gene is TRBV6-4, the J gene TRBJ2-7; D gene uncertain. Germline CDR1 MRHNA, CDR2 SNTAGT. The CDR3 loop spans 11 amino acids. Trimming left V 8 bases short and J 11 bases short, with 16 bases between. The CDR3 loop is CASGCLVAEYF. CDR3 nucleotides: TGTGCCAGCGGGTGCCTCGTGGCCGAGTACTTC.

The V and J genes are TRBV5-4 and TRBJ2-5, with 7 nucleotides matching TRBD1. The CDR3 sequence is 18 residues long. With V trimmed by 2 bases and J by 3 bases, 16 bases remained unmatched. Germline-derived CDR1 and CDR2 are SGHNT and YYREEE (reference sequence). This CDR3 is CASSFGSFTGAWEETQYF. In DNA, the CDR3 is TGTGCCAGCAGCTTTGGATCCTTTACAGGGGCGTGGGAAGAGACCCAGTACTTC.

The rearrangement links TRBV28 to TRBJ2-7, with 10 bases that match TRBD2. This CDR3 spans 14 amino acids. Germline values: CDR1 MDHEN, CDR2 SYDVKM. V was clipped by 5 bases and J by 3 bases; unmatched bases: 4. The CDR3 coding sequence is TGTGCCAGCAGTACCGGGACTAGCGTCTACGAGCAGTACTTC. It specifies CASSTGTSVYEQYF.

As for this clone: Other DNA sequences in this sample translate to the same CDR3. V is TRBV6-5 and J is TRBJ2-1; D unclear. The germline V gene has CDR1 MNHEY and CDR2 SVGAGI. CDR3 length: 13 amino acids. V was shortened by 6 bases and J by 7 bases, with 13 bases between the two germline ends. CDR3 amino acids: CASSYLGRNEQFF. As DNA, the CDR3 is TGTGCCAGCAGCTATCTGGGAAGGAATGAGCAGTTCTTC.